These 29 T cell receptor beta chains came from one sample sequenced in a study of shared clonotypes between healthy human individuals. Method: immunoSEQ multiplex PCR; TCRdb's copy keeps in-frame clones and lacks some. The sample has almost 750,000 clones, over 60% seen once. The material sequenced was memory CD4+ T cells sorted from blood. Subset specified: CD45RA-negative fraction. The receptor set was obtained from a woman younger than 45 in good health.

The rearrangement uses TRBV19 and TRBJ1-5; D is unclear. V lost 7 bases, J lost 2 bases, and 12 bases lay in between. The CDR3 runs 14 residues. The germline gives CDR1 LNHDA, CDR2 SQIVND (reference sequence). The CDR3 DNA is TGTGCCAGTACCTACCCTGGGGGCAATCAGCCCCAGCATTTT. Translated: CASTYPGGNQPQHF.

The rearrangement uses TRBV2 and TRBJ2-5; a weak D match, TRBD1 (6 bases). The CDR3 extends over 13 amino acids. Trimming took off 8 bases at V and 6 bases at J, with 16 bases between the two ends. In germline, CDR1 is SNHLY, CDR2 FYNNEI. The CDR3 protein is CASAQGIRKTQYF. CDR3 in DNA: TGTGCCAGCGCACAGGGTATTAGAAAGACCCAGTACTTC.

For this clone: Other DNA sequences in this specimen translate into the identical CDR3. This sequence joins TRBV6-6 and TRBJ2-7; a possible D gene is TRBD1 (6 bases). The length of the CDR3 is 13 residues. The V gene's germline CDR1 is MNHNY and CDR2 SVGAGI (reference sequence). Trimming stripped 6 bases from V and 3 bases from J, with 12 bases between. The CDR3 here is CASSRTGIYEQYF. The CDR3 coding sequence is TGTGCCAGCAGCCGCACAGGGATCTACGAGCAGTACTTC.

This clone was seen a few times. CDR3 sequence reads: CASSPNSGEKLFF. The CDR3 DNA reads as TGTGCCAGCTCACCCAACTCGGGGGAAAAACTGTTTTTT. The V gene is TRBV18, the J gene TRBJ1-4; D gene uncertain. V was clipped by 3 bases and J by 8 bases, with 10 bases between them. Germline V CDR1 and CDR2: KGHSH, LQKENI. The CDR3 is 13 residues long.

This clone was found once. This sequence joins TRBV5-5 and TRBJ1-3; D unclear. V was pared by 2 bases and J by 0 bases, with 9 bases between. Germline V CDR1 and CDR2: SGHKS, YYEKEE (reference sequence). This CDR3 is built from 15 residues. As DNA, the CDR3 is TGTGCCAGCAGCTTCCGGACCCTCTCTGGAAACACCATATATTTT. Protein: CASSFRTLSGNTIYF.

This clone was detected many times. The chain has TRBV19 and TRBJ2-1; 10 bases align to TRBD2. V shed 5 bases and J 0 bases; nucleotides not matched to a gene: 4. The length of the CDR3 is 16 residues. Per germline, CDR1 LNHDA and CDR2 SQIVND (reference sequence). The CDR3 is CASSSTSGVSYNEQFF. The CDR3 DNA follows: TGTGCCAGTAGTTCCACTAGCGGGGTCTCCTACAATGAGCAGTTCTTC.

The chain carries TRBV2 and TRBJ2-3, with 8 positions matching TRBD1. In germline, CDR1 is SNHLY, CDR2 FYNNEI. The CDR3 is 14 amino acids. Unmatched junction bases numbered 2, after V lost 3 bases and J lost 3 bases. The CDR3 sequence is CASSDRTGTDTQYF. CDR3 nucleotides: TGTGCCAGCAGTGACCGGACAGGGACAGATACGCAGTATTTT. Based on the CDR3 plus reference TRBV2 and TRBJ2-3, the full variable domain is EPEVTQTPSHQVTQMGQEVILRCVPISNHLYFYWYRQILGQKVEFLVSFYNNEISEKSEIFDDQFSVERPDGSNFTLKIRSTKLEDSAMYFCASSDRTGTDTQYFGPGTRLTVL.

In its sample, this clone was seen a few times. The V gene is TRBV11-2, the J gene TRBJ2-7; unclear D gene. The CDR3 extends over 14 amino acids. Looked up from germline, CDR1 is SGHAT and CDR2 is FQNNGV. Trimming removed 3 bases at V and 7 bases at J, with 16 bases between. The CDR3 bases are TGTGCCAGCAGCTTGGCTCCAAAGGGTAGGGAGCAGTACTTC. It yields the protein CASSLAPKGREQYF.

This clone has just a few counts. This sequence joins TRBV10-1 and TRBJ1-1; TRBD1 matches 10 bases. V shed 7 bases and J 5 bases; nucleotides not matched to a gene: 10. The germline V gene encodes CDR1 WNHNN and CDR2 SYGVQD (reference sequence). This CDR3 spans 15 amino acids. The DNA for the CDR3 is TGCGCCAGCAAGAGGGACAGGGGAATGGGGACTGAAGCTTTCTTT. It translates to CASKRDRGMGTEAFF.

The chain is built from TRBV2 and TRBJ2-5, with 11 bases lining up with TRBD2. Germline CDR1 SNHLY, CDR2 FYNNEI. Germline trimming cut 7 bases from V and 4 bases from J; bases unmatched to any gene: 8. The CDR3 totals 15 residues. CDR3 loop: CASITSGRVRETQYF. Written as DNA, the CDR3 is TGTGCCAGCATCACTAGCGGGAGAGTTCGAGAGACCCAGTACTTC.

The chain uses TRBV2 and TRBJ1-6; D gene ambiguous. CDR3 length: 14 amino acids. Germline CDR1 is SNHLY and CDR2 is FYNNEI. V was trimmed by 8 bases and J by 14 bases, leaving 22 bases between them. The CDR3 sequence: CASSGDGQVLALHF. Written as DNA, the CDR3 is TGTGCCAGCTCGGGCGACGGGCAGGTTTTGGCCCTCCACTTT.

This chain links TRBV19 with TRBJ1-3; 7 bases line up with TRBD1. Germline lookup yields CDR1 LNHDA and CDR2 SQIVND (reference sequence). Losses at the gene ends were 9 bases for V and 3 bases for J; bases not matched to a gene: 5. This CDR3 has 13 residues. CDR3 in amino acids: CAREGQSGNTIYF. The CDR3 DNA reads as TGTGCCAGAGAGGGACAGAGTGGAAACACCATATATTTT. Combining the CDR3 with reference TRBV19 and TRBJ1-3 gives the whole variable domain DGGITQSPKYLFRKEGQNVTLSCEQNLNHDAMYWYRQDPGQGLRLIYYSQIVNDFQKGDIAEGYSVSREKKESFPLTVTSAQKNPTAFYLCAREGQSGNTIYFGEGSWLTVV.

Turning to this clone: The junction shows a germline mismatch at one end, possibly a read error. J is TRBJ1-2 and V is TRBV28; 11 bases fit TRBD1. This CDR3 comprises 13 residues. Looked up from germline, CDR1 is MDHEN and CDR2 is SYDVKM. Here the CDR3 DNA reads TGTGCATTTGGTAGAAGCCGGGACAGGGGGACCATCTTC. Translation: CAFGRSRDRGTIF.

About this clone itself: The sample contains more than one DNA sequence encoding this CDR3. The chain employs TRBV11-2 and TRBJ2-7; 7 nucleotides agree with TRBD2. The V gene end was trimmed by 1 base and the J gene end by 3 bases; junction bases not matched to a gene: 3. The CDR3 consists of 14 residues. Germline loops: CDR1 SGHAT, CDR2 FQNNGV. CDR3 residues: CASSLGPSGYEQYF. CDR3 coding DNA: TGTGCCAGCAGCTTAGGTCCTAGCGGCTACGAGCAGTACTTC.

This chain joins TRBV2 and TRBJ1-6; TRBD1 matches 7 bases. Germline V lookup: CDR1 SNHLY, CDR2 FYNNEI. The CDR3 is 14 amino acids. J was trimmed by 7 bases and V by 7 bases; bases with no gene match: 7. The CDR3 reads CASKVTGENSPLHF. CDR3 in DNA: TGTGCCAGCAAAGTCACAGGGGAGAATTCACCCCTCCACTTT.

This clone was seen a handful of times. The V call is TRBV6-5, the J call TRBJ2-7, with TRBD1 identical over 8 bases. Germline CDR1 MNHEY, CDR2 SVGAGI. J gave up 2 bases and V 2 bases, and 8 bases lay outside the gene matches. CDR3 length: 16 amino acids. The CDR3 here is CASSYDTGTGAYEQYF. CDR3 bases: TGTGCCAGCAGTTACGACACCGGGACAGGAGCCTACGAGCAGTACTTC.

This clone was observed a few times. The rearrangement joins TRBV2 to TRBJ1-3; no definite D call. The CDR3 consists of 16 residues. The germline V gene encodes CDR1 SNHLY and CDR2 FYNNEI. The V and J ends lost 6 bases and 0 bases respectively, with 15 bases between them. The CDR3 coding sequence is TGTGCCAGCAGGGAAAGAGACACTTACTCTGGAAACACCATATATTTT. Protein sequence: CASRERDTYSGNTIYF.

The chain recombines TRBV7-2 with TRBJ2-7, with 10 bases identical to TRBD1. Germline V gene data show CDR1 as SGHTA and CDR2 as FQGNSA. Germline trimming cut 5 bases from V and 4 bases from J; bases unmatched to any gene: 5. The CDR3 spans 14 residues. DNA for the CDR3: TGTGCCAGCAGCCGACAGGGGGCCGGGTACGAGCAGTACTTC. This codes for CASSRQGAGYEQYF.

This clone was seen a handful of times. The J gene is TRBJ1-5, the V gene TRBV28, with 12 bases fitting TRBD1. Germline-derived CDR1 and CDR2 are MDHEN and SYDVKM. Trimming removed 3 bases from V and 4 bases from J; junction bases left unmatched: 4. The CDR3 length is 16 residues. This chain's CDR3 is CASSLGQGAGNQPQHF. CDR3 bases: TGTGCCAGCAGTTTGGGACAGGGGGCAGGTAATCAGCCCCAGCATTTT.

The chain couples TRBV5-4 to TRBJ2-3; D remains unclear. Germline CDR1 reads SGHNT; CDR2 reads YYREEE (reference sequence). V was trimmed by 0 bases and J by 7 bases, leaving 18 bases between them. CDR3 length equals 16 residues. The CDR3 region is CASSLAVETSINTQYF. CDR3 sequence (DNA): TGTGCCAGCAGCTTGGCGGTGGAGACGTCAATAAATACGCAGTATTTT.

On this clone: Other DNA sequences in the same sample also yield this CDR3. The rearrangement uses TRBV28 and TRBJ2-7; 9 bases match TRBD1. With V trimmed by 4 bases and J by 3 bases, 7 bases remained unmatched. The CDR3 contains 15 residues. Germline V gene data show CDR1 as MDHEN and CDR2 as SYDVKM. The CDR3 region has the DNA TGTGCCAGCAGTTCCACCGGGACAGGGCACTACGAGCAGTACTTC. Translation: CASSSTGTGHYEQYF.

The chain joins TRBV20-1 to TRBJ2-1; D remains ambiguous. Germline CDR1 is DFQATT and CDR2 is SNEGSKA (reference sequence). Trimming cost V 2 bases and J 6 bases, with 2 bases left between them. CDR3 size: 10 residues. CDR3 bases: TGCAGTGCTAGACGCAATGAGCAGTTCTTC. Its protein product is CSARRNEQFF.

The rearrangement uses TRBV28 and TRBJ2-1; 7 bases agree with TRBD1. J was trimmed by 10 bases and V by 6 bases; bases with no gene match: 12. The CDR3 consists of 14 residues. Germline assignment: CDR1 MDHEN and CDR2 SYDVKM. CDR3: CASRKETGNREQFF. The CDR3, as DNA: TGTGCCAGCAGGAAGGAGACAGGGAATCGGGAGCAGTTCTTC.

Details on this clone: This same CDR3 is encoded by further DNA sequences in the sample. The V call is TRBV20-1, the J call TRBJ2-7, with D unclear. The V gene's germline CDR1 is DFQATT and CDR2 SNEGSKA (reference sequence). Trimming cost V 5 bases and J 4 bases, with 6 bases left between them. This CDR3 spans 10 amino acids. In DNA form, the CDR3 reads TGCAGTGCTGGCCCATACGAGCAGTACTTC. It translates to CSAGPYEQYF.

The count of this clone is one. V usage is TRBV5-1 and J usage is TRBJ1-1; tentatively, D is TRBD1 (5 bases). Germline CDR1 is SGHRS and CDR2 is YFSETQ. The CDR3 has 14 residues. The ends were cut back, 7 bases at V and 0 bases at J, with 13 bases in the middle. The CDR3 reads CASRTGGMNTEAFF. As DNA, the CDR3 is TGCGCCAGCCGGACCGGGGGGATGAACACTGAAGCTTTCTTT.

This clone has at least ten counts. The chain combines TRBV6-1 with TRBJ2-6, with a weak D call TRBD2 (5 bases). The CDR3 runs 15 residues. Germline loops: CDR1 MNHNS, CDR2 SASEGT. V gave up 4 bases and J gave up 2 bases, with 9 bases separating them. The DNA for the CDR3 is TGTGCCAGCAGTGCCGAGGGTACTGGGGCCAACGTCCTGACTTTC. This gives the protein CASSAEGTGANVLTF.

The rearrangement joins TRBV19 to TRBJ1-2; D gene ambiguous. Germline V CDR1 and CDR2: LNHDA, SQIVND (reference sequence). This CDR3 is 15 amino acids long. V gave up 3 bases and J gave up 7 bases, with 18 bases separating them. CDR3 residues: CASSIPQARSGGYTF. CDR3 nucleotide sequence: TGTGCCAGTAGTATTCCCCAGGCAAGGAGTGGTGGCTACACCTTC.

This clone has only one observation. J is TRBJ2-1 and V is TRBV14; tentatively, D is TRBD2 (6 bases). The V gene lost 5 bases and the J gene lost 1 base, with 12 bases spanning the gap. Germline V gene sequence: CDR1 SGHDN, CDR2 FVKESK. The CDR3 extends over 15 amino acids. CDR3: CASSAGPQSYNEQFF. The CDR3 nucleotides read TGTGCCAGCAGCGCGGGACCTCAGTCCTACAATGAGCAGTTCTTC.

The chain recombines TRBV6-1 with TRBJ2-3; TRBD1 aligns across 9 bases. CDR1 is MNHNS and CDR2 is SASEGT in the germline V gene. CDR3 size: 15 residues. Unmatched junction bases numbered 8, after V lost 7 bases and J lost 3 bases. This CDR3 reads CASTLDRGTTDTQYF. CDR3 DNA: TGTGCCAGCACCTTGGACAGGGGTACAACAGATACGCAGTATTTT.